Presented here are 21 T cell receptor beta chains from one specimen sequenced in a study. TCRdb analysed the 5' RACE reads with MiXCR anew, one entry per CDR3 protein. The sample shows roughly 38,000 distinct CDR3 sequences, approximately 17% of them seen only once. The sample consisted of naive CD4+ T cells sorted from a lymph node. Subset described: naive CD4+ T cells, CD4+CD45RA+CD25-. The receptors come from a female donor with breast cancer.

This clonotype has just a few counts. CDR3 nucleotides: TGTGCCAGCACCATTAGGACAGCGGATCAGCCCCAGCATTTT. It yields the protein CASTIRTADQPQHF. This sequence joins TRBV6-6 and TRBJ1-5; D is possibly TRBD1 (6 bases). Germline V gene sequence: CDR1 MNHNY, CDR2 SVGAGI (reference sequence). The CDR3 is 14 residues long. V dropped 7 bases and J dropped 5 bases, with 15 bases sitting between them.

This clonotype turned up a few times. The V gene is TRBV3-1, the J gene TRBJ2-1; the D gene is possibly TRBD2 (6 bases). CDR3 length: 14 residues. V dropped 2 bases and J dropped 7 bases, with 12 bases sitting between them. Germline CDR1 is LGHDT and CDR2 is YNNKEL (reference sequence). CDR3 in DNA: TGTGCCAGCAGCCAATTGGGGGGAAGGAATGAGCAGTTCTTC. Translating it yields CASSQLGGRNEQFF.

In regard to this clonotype: At one of its ends the junction is not consistent with the germline gene, which may arise from a read error. The chain carries TRBV7-7 and TRBJ2-1; D ambiguous. The CDR3 extends over 15 amino acids. CDR1 is SSHAT, CDR2 FNYEAQ, per germline (reference sequence). The CDR3 DNA follows: TGTGCTAGCAGCCCGCTGGGCGGAGCTGGGAATGAGCAGTTCTTC. This encodes CASSPLGGAGNEQFF.

In its sample, this clonotype was seen a few times. The gene calls are TRBV6-2 or TRBV6-3 and TRBJ2-7; 7 bases align to TRBD1. This CDR3 is built from 16 residues. Trimming removed 4 bases from V and 4 bases from J; junction bases left unmatched: 13. Germline lookup yields CDR1 MNHEY and CDR2 SVGEGT. The CDR3 DNA is TGTGCCAGCAGTTCCGGACAGGCATGGAGAAAGTACGAGCAGTACTTC. Its protein product is CASSSGQAWRKYEQYF.

Turning to this clonotype: This is likely a read error, given that the CDR3 carries no conserved phenylalanine or tryptophan at its end. The J gene is TRBJ2-3, the V gene TRBV20-1; a possible D gene is TRBD2 (6 bases). This CDR3 comprises 14 residues. The germline V gene encodes CDR1 DFQATT and CDR2 SNEGSKA (reference sequence). CDR3 sequence (DNA): TGCAGCTTTGCTCAGGTCCGGGAGACAGATACGCAGTATCTT. Residues: CSFAQVRETDTQYL.

The rearrangement joins TRBV6-6 to TRBJ1-6; 8 bases are shared with TRBD1. Germline CDR1 MNHNY, CDR2 SVGAGI (reference sequence). This CDR3 has 13 residues. Losses at the gene ends were 5 bases for V and 10 bases for J; bases not matched to a gene: 4. CDR3 in DNA: TGTGCCAGCAGTACGACAGGGGTCTCACCCCTCCACTTT. Protein sequence: CASSTTGVSPLHF.

In its sample, this clonotype was seen a few times. The V call is TRBV18, the J call TRBJ2-1, with D hard to call. CDR3 length equals 15 residues. In germline, CDR1 is KGHSH, CDR2 LQKENI. V gave up 0 bases and J gave up 2 bases, with 8 bases separating them. DNA for the CDR3: TGTGCCAGCTCACCACCGGCGAACCCCTACAATGAGCAGTTCTTC. It encodes CASSPPANPYNEQFF.

The V gene is TRBV10-2, the J gene TRBJ2-3, with D possibly being TRBD1 (6 bases). The germline gives CDR1 WSHSY, CDR2 SAAADI. CDR3 length: 14 amino acids. V was pared by 8 bases and J by 2 bases, with 14 bases between. Written as DNA, the CDR3 is TGCGCCAGCCTCGCAGGGGTCATCACAGATACGCAGTATTTT. This sequence encodes CASLAGVITDTQYF.

This clonotype was seen ten or more times. This chain links TRBV20-1 with TRBJ2-2, with 15 bases identical to TRBD2. The CDR3 is 14 residues long. Per germline, CDR1 DFQATT and CDR2 SNEGSKA (reference sequence). V was clipped by 5 bases and J by 7 bases; unmatched bases: 2. The CDR3 bases are TGCAGTGCTTGGACTAGCGGGAGGGACGGGGAGCTGTTTTTT. Translation: CSAWTSGRDGELFF.

Ten or more counts support this clonotype. The CDR3 loop reads CASSYRLEQPQHF. CDR3 nucleotide sequence: TGTGCCAGCAGTTACCGATTGGAACAGCCCCAGCATTTT. The chain is built from TRBV6-5 and TRBJ1-5; D ambiguous. CDR3 length: 13 residues. In germline, CDR1 is MNHEY, CDR2 SVGAGI. V was pared by 2 bases and J by 7 bases, with 9 bases between.

This clonotype was counted a few times. The chain employs TRBV2 and TRBJ2-7; no firm D call. Looked up from germline, CDR1 is SNHLY and CDR2 is FYNNEI. The CDR3 extends over 11 amino acids. V lost 4 bases and J lost 4, with 5 bases in between. The CDR3 coding sequence is TGTGCCAGCAGTGCAAAATACGAGCAGTACTTC. Residues: CASSAKYEQYF.

This clonotype was counted at least ten times. J is TRBJ2-7 and V is TRBV20-1; tentative D call: TRBD2 (6 bases). CDR3 length: 13 amino acids. The ends were cut back, 4 bases at V and 4 bases at J, with 14 bases in the middle. Germline V gene data show CDR1 as DFQATT and CDR2 as SNEGSKA (reference sequence). CDR3 bases: TGCAGTGCTAAGCAAAACGGGAGATACGAGCAGTACTTC. Its protein is CSAKQNGRYEQYF.

This chain connects TRBV7-8 to TRBJ1-5; a possible D gene is TRBD1 (5 bases). V was trimmed by 5 bases and J by 6 bases, leaving 20 bases between them. The CDR3 runs to 16 residues. Germline V CDR1 and CDR2: SGHVS, FQNEAQ. CDR3 DNA: TGTGCCAGCAGCATCCTAGAGGACACTAGACGTCAGCCCCAGCATTTT. It encodes CASSILEDTRRQPQHF.

This clonotype was seen only a few times. V is TRBV6-2 or TRBV6-3 and J is TRBJ2-7, with D perhaps matching TRBD2 (6 bases). V was cut by 6 bases and J by 3 bases, with 24 bases left in between. Germline assignment: CDR1 MNHEY and CDR2 SVGEGT. The length of the CDR3 is 17 residues. CDR3 loop: CASSPLRRLGVDYEQYF. In nucleotides, the CDR3 is TGTGCCAGCAGCCCACTCCGGCGACTAGGGGTAGACTACGAGCAGTACTTC.

A word on this clonotype: A much more abundant neighbour one base away suggests this may be a read error. The CDR3 DNA follows: TGCAACGCATCCGGGACGGTGAACACTGAAGCTTTCTTT. It is translated as CNASGTVNTEAFF. The V and J genes are TRBV29-1 and TRBJ1-1, with a possible D match to TRBD1 (5 bases). Germline assignment: CDR1 SQVTM and CDR2 ANQGSEA. The CDR3 consists of 13 residues.

This clonotype was seen a handful of times. The chain recombines TRBV5-1 with TRBJ1-6; D is uncertain. Germline V lookup: CDR1 SGHRS, CDR2 YFSETQ. Trimming took 0 bases from V and 7 from J, leaving 8 bases between them. The CDR3 spans 14 residues. CDR3 DNA: TGCGCCAGCAGCTTGGGGACCGAAAATTCACCCCTCCACTTT. It specifies CASSLGTENSPLHF.

This clonotype was seen only a few times. V gene TRBV11-1 combines with J gene TRBJ2-1; unclear D gene. The germline gives CDR1 SGHAT, CDR2 FQDESV (reference sequence). This CDR3 region has 13 residues. The V end lost 5 bases, the J end lost 3 bases, and 8 bases lay between the germline ends. CDR3: CASSPYNYNEQFF. The CDR3 bases are TGTGCCAGCAGCCCCTACAACTACAATGAGCAGTTCTTC.

The CDR3 is CASSQDRGKDYGYTF. The CDR3 region has the DNA TGTGCCAGCAGCCAAGACCGGGGAAAGGACTATGGCTACACCTTC. The chain is built from TRBV3-1 and TRBJ1-2; D gene unclear. The V gene's germline CDR1 is LGHDT and CDR2 YNNKEL (reference sequence). The CDR3 is made up of 15 amino acids. V shed 0 bases and J shed 3 bases, with 11 bases lying between them.

This clonotype showed up many times. This chain links TRBV7-8 with TRBJ1-4; 7 bases match TRBD1. CDR3 length: 12 amino acids. The trim removed 4 bases at V and 7 bases at J, leaving 0 bases unmatched. Germline CDR1 SGHVS, CDR2 FQNEAQ. DNA of the CDR3: TGTGCCAGCAGCTACAGGGGTGAAAAACTGTTTTTT. It encodes CASSYRGEKLFF. Complete variable domain (other parts from reference TRBV7-8 and TRBJ1-4): GAGVSQSPRYKVAKRGQDVALRCDPISGHVSLFWYQQALGQGPEFLTYFQNEAQLDKSGLPSDRFFAERPEGSVSTLKIQRTQQEDSAVYLCASSYRGEKLFFGSGTQLSVL.

This clonotype ranks as medium-sized. The rearrangement links TRBV6-1 to TRBJ2-1; 13 positions agree with TRBD2. The CDR3 totals 14 residues. V was pared by 8 bases and J by 10 bases, with 8 bases of the junction left unmatched. Per the germline V gene, CDR1 is MNHNS and CDR2 is SASEGT. The CDR3 region has the DNA TGTGCCAGCCGGGGACTAGCGGGATCCCGGGAGCAGTTCTTC. Translated: CASRGLAGSREQFF.

The genes are TRBV5-1 and TRBJ2-1; tentatively, D is TRBD1 (6 bases). There are 16 residues in the CDR3. Trimming pared 3 bases from V and 4 bases from J, leaving 17 bases between. Germline loops: CDR1 SGHRS, CDR2 YFSETQ. The CDR3 loop is CASSSPGQKNYNEQFF. The CDR3 coding sequence is TGCGCCAGCAGCTCCCCCGGACAGAAAAATTACAATGAGCAGTTCTTC.